The 18 T cell receptor beta chains below come from one sample, sequenced in a study of beta chain features in type 1 diabetes. The investigators reverse transcribed all of the isolated RNA, so they sequenced expressed TCRB transcripts. Generated by immunoSEQ multiplex PCR, the TCRdb table keeps only in-frame clones and is missing some. The sample carries roughly 250,000 clones, 9.6% recorded once. Sequenced material: naive CD4+ T cells from blood. These receptors came from a woman between 18 and 29 years old in good health.

This clone has a handful of counts. The V call is TRBV5-6, the J call TRBJ2-3; 7 nucleotides match TRBD1. The CDR3 sequence is 13 residues long. Unmatched junction bases numbered 4, after V lost 4 bases and J lost 5 bases. Germline values: CDR1 SGHDT, CDR2 YYEEEE. The CDR3 spells CASSSPGGDTQYF. Written as DNA, the CDR3 is TGTGCCAGCAGCAGTCCAGGGGGAGATACGCAGTATTTT.

The DNA for the CDR3 is TGTGCCAGCAGCCTCGGGACTAGCGGGACGAGGCCAGATACGCAGTATTTT. This translates into CASSLGTSGTRPDTQYF. The chain employs TRBV7-6 and TRBJ2-3; TRBD2 matches 13 bases. The CDR3 is 17 amino acids. The germline CDR1 and CDR2 sequences are SGHVS and FNYEAQ. V dropped 5 bases and J dropped 4; count of bases not matched to a gene: 9.

A few counts support this clone. This chain links TRBV5-6 with TRBJ2-1, with unresolved D. This CDR3 contains 14 residues. V lost 1 base, J lost 10 bases, and 15 bases lay in between. CDR1 SGHDT and CDR2 YYEEEE come from the germline V gene. CDR3 residues: CASSLKLPSPEQFF. For the CDR3, the DNA is TGTGCCAGCAGCTTGAAACTACCGTCCCCCGAGCAGTTCTTC.

The V and J genes are TRBV2 and TRBJ1-5, with 7 positions matching TRBD1. V trimming: 5 bases; J trimming: 4 bases; junction bases outside the gene matches: 8. CDR1 and CDR2 (germline): SNHLY, FYNNEI. CDR3 length equals 15 residues. The CDR3 loop reads CASSPTQGGNQPQHF. CDR3 in DNA: TGTGCCAGCAGTCCGACCCAGGGGGGAAATCAGCCCCAGCATTTT. Drawing the rest from reference TRBV2 and TRBJ1-5, the complete variable domain is EPEVTQTPSHQVTQMGQEVILRCVPISNHLYFYWYRQILGQKVEFLVSFYNNEISEKSEIFDDQFSVERPDGSNFTLKIRSTKLEDSAMYFCASSPTQGGNQPQHFGDGTRLSIL.

This clone showed up just a few times. This chain uses TRBV30 with TRBJ2-1; TRBD2 matches at 13 bases. The V gene end was trimmed by 0 bases and the J gene end by 15 bases; junction bases not matched to a gene: 14. This CDR3 region has 16 residues. Germline V gene sequence: CDR1 GTSNPN, CDR2 SVGIG (reference sequence). CDR3 in DNA: TGTGCCTGGAGTGTAGGCCTCACTAGCGGGGGGGAGAATTTGTTCTTC. It yields the protein CAWSVGLTSGGENLFF.

V is TRBV5-5 and J is TRBJ2-7; 8 nucleotides align to TRBD2. Germline CDR1 is SGHKS and CDR2 is YYEKEE (reference sequence). Trimming cost V 3 bases and J 0 bases; bases outside gene matches: 5. This CDR3 comprises 15 residues. As DNA, the CDR3 is TGTGCCAGCAGCTCTAGGAGCGGGGGCTCCTACGAGCAGTACTTC. Amino acids: CASSSRSGGSYEQYF.

This clone has only a few counts. The chain links TRBV7-2 to TRBJ2-7; TRBD2 agrees at 13 bases. The V gene's germline CDR1 is SGHTA and CDR2 FQGNSA. The CDR3 extends over 16 amino acids. The junction had 10 bases not matched to a gene; V was cut back by 5 bases and J by 6 bases. CDR3 amino acids: CASSPESGLAGREQYF. The CDR3 DNA reads as TGTGCCAGCAGCCCCGAGTCGGGACTAGCGGGACGCGAGCAGTACTTC.

This clone showed up just once. This sequence joins TRBV18 and TRBJ1-6, with no clear D. The germline gives CDR1 KGHSH, CDR2 LQKENI. There are 13 residues in the CDR3. V was trimmed by 5 bases and J by 4 bases, leaving 6 bases between them. The CDR3 nucleotides read TGTGCCAGCTCAGAGAAATATAATTCACCCCTCCACTTT. Translation: CASSEKYNSPLHF.

This clone was picked up a small number of times. The V gene is TRBV7-9, the J gene TRBJ2-3; TRBD2 aligns across 10 bases. With 2 bases clipped from V and 3 bases from J, the junction kept 5 bases outside the gene matches. This CDR3 region has 16 residues. CDR1 is SEHNR and CDR2 is FQNEAQ in the germline V gene (reference sequence). The CDR3 region is CASSLLKREGTDTQYF. CDR3 coding DNA: TGTGCCAGCAGCTTACTAAAGCGGGAGGGAACAGATACGCAGTATTTT.

The table lists this clone with a few counts. CDR3 DNA: TGTGCCAGCAGCGAGACAGGGGGAGACTACGAGCAGTACTTC. As protein: CASSETGGDYEQYF. The V and J genes are TRBV6-1 and TRBJ2-7; 9 nucleotides match TRBD1. Germline V gives CDR1 MNHNS, CDR2 SASEGT. The CDR3 is 14 amino acids. J gave up 3 bases and V 6 bases, and 6 bases lay outside the gene matches.

This clone was seen more than once but under ten times. This chain uses TRBV9 with TRBJ2-5, with TRBD2 matching over 10 bases. CDR1 SGDLS and CDR2 YYNGEE come from the germline V gene. This CDR3 is 15 amino acids long. The V gene end was trimmed by 4 bases and the J gene end by 8 bases; junction bases not matched to a gene: 11. CDR3 nucleotides: TGTGCCAGCAGCCCTCTTACTAGCGGGGCCGGCACCCAGTACTTC. It is translated as CASSPLTSGAGTQYF.

The V and J genes are TRBV6-5 and TRBJ2-7; 8 nucleotides agree with TRBD1. Germline assignment: CDR1 MNHEY and CDR2 SVGAGI. The CDR3 has 15 residues. The junction had 9 bases not matched to a gene; V was cut back by 7 bases and J by 1 base. The CDR3 DNA sequence: TGTGCCAGCACCCAAAGAGACAGGGGTTCCTACGAGCAGTACTTC. Residues: CASTQRDRGSYEQYF.

The chain employs TRBV9 and TRBJ2-5; 11 nucleotides match TRBD2. The CDR3 consists of 19 residues. J was trimmed by 1 base and V by 0 bases; bases with no gene match: 11. Germline loops: CDR1 SGDLS, CDR2 YYNGEE. The CDR3 reads CASSVAPGGTSGLQETQYF. For the CDR3, the DNA is TGTGCCAGCAGCGTAGCCCCAGGGGGGACTAGCGGCCTCCAAGAGACCCAGTACTTC.

The gene calls are TRBV2 and TRBJ2-1, with 11 bases aligning to TRBD2. V was clipped by 6 bases and J by 0 bases; unmatched bases: 13. CDR3 length: 19 residues. Per germline, CDR1 SNHLY and CDR2 FYNNEI. This CDR3 reads CASSRPGTSGGSSYNEQFF. In DNA form, the CDR3 reads TGTGCCAGCAGCCGTCCCGGGACTAGCGGTGGGAGCTCCTACAATGAGCAGTTCTTC.

The rearrangement joins TRBV30 to TRBJ1-2; D ambiguous. Trimming pared 0 bases from V and 7 bases from J, leaving 15 bases between. Germline values: CDR1 GTSNPN, CDR2 SVGIG (reference sequence). The CDR3 loop spans 14 amino acids. CDR3 sequence reads: CAWSVSGSGAGYTF. Written as DNA, the CDR3 is TGTGCCTGGAGTGTTAGTGGTTCGGGTGCTGGCTACACCTTC.

In its sample, this clone was seen a few times. V gene TRBV5-1 combines with J gene TRBJ2-1, with 9 bases that match TRBD1. Per the germline V gene, CDR1 is SGHRS and CDR2 is YFSETQ. The CDR3 consists of 13 residues. Trimming took 4 bases from V and 9 from J; bases not matched to a gene: 5. CDR3 coding DNA: TGCGCCAGCAGCCCTAGACAGGGGGGTGAGCAGTTCTTC. Residues: CASSPRQGGEQFF.

The sample holds a few counts of this clone. The CDR3 DNA reads as TGTGCCAGCAGCCCAACAGGCTGGACAGGGAATTCACCCCTCCACTTT. It codes for CASSPTGWTGNSPLHF. The V and J genes are TRBV9 and TRBJ1-6; 8 bases fit TRBD1. The junction had 10 bases not matched to a gene; V was cut back by 4 bases and J by 7 bases. Germline values: CDR1 SGDLS, CDR2 YYNGEE. The CDR3 has 16 amino acids.

V and J are TRBV5-1 and TRBJ1-1, with D possibly being TRBD1 (6 bases). This CDR3 has 13 amino acids. Germline V gene sequence: CDR1 SGHRS, CDR2 YFSETQ. Trimming removed 1 base at V and 4 bases at J, with 8 bases between. CDR3 residues: CASSLQGGTEAFF. CDR3 coding DNA: TGCGCCAGCAGCTTGCAAGGGGGCACTGAAGCTTTCTTT.